Following are 6 T cell receptor beta chains from one sample sequenced in a study of Tregs in tolerant kidney transplant recipients. Generated by immunoSEQ multiplex PCR, the TCRdb table keeps only in-frame clones and is missing some. Of 60,000 to 75,000 clones in the sample, 70% to 90% are singletons; the top ten hold roughly 2%. The sample in question was Tregs from blood, obtained before the transplant. These receptors all come from a human donor who received a combined kidney and bone marrow transplant.

The chain is built from TRBV28 and TRBJ1-2; D possibly corresponds to TRBD1 (5 bases). CDR1 MDHEN and CDR2 SYDVKM come from the germline V gene. The V and J ends lost 3 bases and 0 bases respectively, with 17 bases between them. The CDR3 sequence is 17 residues long. The CDR3 loop reads CASSLGGGTRANYGYTF. The CDR3 region has the DNA TGTGCCAGCAGTTTGGGGGGTGGGACTCGGGCTAACTATGGCTACACCTTC.

The chain couples TRBV30 to TRBJ1-5, with D unresolved. Trimming left V 0 bases short and J 6 bases short, with 6 bases between. CDR1 is GTSNPN and CDR2 is SVGIG in the germline V gene (reference sequence). The CDR3 sequence is 12 residues long. The CDR3 reads CAWSVGGQPQHF. The CDR3 nucleotides read TGTGCCTGGAGTGTGGGCGGTCAGCCCCAGCATTTT.

In its sample, this clone was seen once. The rearrangement uses TRBV5-6 and TRBJ2-3; 9 nucleotides agree with TRBD2. With V trimmed by 0 bases and J by 0 bases, 5 bases remained unmatched. The length of the CDR3 is 17 residues. Germline values: CDR1 SGHDT, CDR2 YYEEEE. The CDR3 here is CASSLGLAGTSTDTQYF. DNA of the CDR3: TGTGCCAGCAGCTTGGGGCTAGCGGGGACAAGCACAGATACGCAGTATTTT. Supplemented by reference TRBV5-6 and TRBJ2-3, the full variable domain reads DAGVTQSPTHLIKTRGQQVTLRCSPKSGHDTVSWYQQALGQGPQFIFQYYEEEERQRGNFPDRFSGHQFPNYSSELNVNALLLGDSALYLCASSLGLAGTSTDTQYFGPGTRLTVL.

This rearrangement joins TRBV4-1 to TRBJ1-1, with 8 bases identical to TRBD1. V lost 4 bases, J lost 6 bases, and 16 bases stayed unmatched. In germline, CDR1 is MGHRA, CDR2 YSYEKL. The CDR3 extends over 17 amino acids. CDR3 coding DNA: TGCGCCAGCAGCCCGGGACAGGCAATACGACTTTACGCTGAAGCTTTCTTT. It codes for CASSPGQAIRLYAEAFF.

The V gene is TRBV13, the J gene TRBJ2-5; D possibly matches TRBD1 or TRBD2 (6 bases each). CDR3 size: 15 residues. Germline V CDR1 and CDR2: PRHDT, FYEKMQ (reference sequence). The V and J ends lost 3 bases and 3 bases respectively, with 14 bases between them. CDR3 DNA sequence: TGTGCCAGCAGCTTGGCCTGGGGGGCGGAAGAGACCCAGTACTTC. This translates into CASSLAWGAEETQYF. The full variable domain, in which reference TRBV13 and TRBJ2-5 provide the parts outside the CDR3, is AAGVIQSPRHLIKEKRETATLKCYPIPRHDTVYWYQQGPGQDPQFLISFYEKMQSDKGSIPDRFSAQQFSDYHSELNMSSLELGDSALYFCASSLAWGAEETQYFGPGTRLLVL.

This clone has a single count. The chain uses TRBV11-2 and TRBJ2-5; D unclear. The ends were cut back, 1 base at V and 5 bases at J, with 2 bases in the middle. Germline loops: CDR1 SGHAT, CDR2 FQNNGV. This CDR3 is 11 amino acids long. For the CDR3, the DNA is TGTGCCAGCAGCTTAGGGGAGACCCAGTACTTC. Translation: CASSLGETQYF.